The T cell receptor (beta chain) under discussion was sequenced for a study of T-cell memory formation after mild COVID-19. Whole-study context: Each donor largely had its own TCR clusters. Study conclusions and caveats: Memory cells collected pre-infection included some clones that later responded, suggesting cross-reactive memory joined. Clones that contracted clustered mainly in CM and EM if CD4+ and in EMRA if CD8+. Later expanders leaned CD4+, whereas clones that contracted between day 15 and 85 were balanced CD4/CD8.

A note on this clonotype: Antigen: not known.

MiXCR, applied by TCRdb to the 5' RACE reads, yields one record per CDR3 protein. This table holds 550,000 to 650,000 distinct CDR3 sequences, around 16% found once. V was trimmed by 0 bases and J by 2 bases, leaving 8 bases between them. The CDR3 is 15 amino acids. Germline V CDR1 and CDR2: LGHDT, YNNKEL (reference sequence). The sequenced material came from PBMCs or a T cell subset sorted from them (not recorded which). The V and J genes are TRBV3-1 and TRBJ1-3, with D possibly TRBD1 on 6 matching bases. The clonotype originates from an adult woman who had mild COVID-19 (a few samples of this study predate the infection). Cell type and time point are not known. The CDR3 DNA reads TGTGCCAGCAGCCAAGACAGGACAGCTGGAAACACCATATATTTT. It encodes CASSQDRTAGNTIYF.